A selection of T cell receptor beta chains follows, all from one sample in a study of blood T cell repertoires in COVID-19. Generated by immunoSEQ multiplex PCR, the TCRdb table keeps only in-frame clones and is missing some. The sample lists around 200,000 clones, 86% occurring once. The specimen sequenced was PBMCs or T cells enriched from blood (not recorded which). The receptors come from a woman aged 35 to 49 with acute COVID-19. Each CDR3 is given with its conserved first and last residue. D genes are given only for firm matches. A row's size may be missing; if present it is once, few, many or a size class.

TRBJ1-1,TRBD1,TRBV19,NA,CASSGQGFSHMNTEAFF,TGTGCCAGTAGCGGACAGGGGTTCTCACACATGAACACTGAAGCTTTCTTT
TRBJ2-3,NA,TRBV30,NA,CAWGGTPMDTQYF,TGTGCCTGGGGGGGGACTCCTATGGATACGCAGTATTTT
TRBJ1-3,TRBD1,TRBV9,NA,CASSAGGTGVGNTIYF,TGTGCCAGCAGCGCGGGTGGGACAGGGGTAGGAAACACCATATATTTT
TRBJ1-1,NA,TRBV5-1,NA,CASSSSGQNTEAFF,TGCGCCAGCAGCTCTTCAGGACAGAACACTGAAGCTTTCTTT
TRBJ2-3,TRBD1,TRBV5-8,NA,CASSLGGQATDTQYF,TGTGCCAGCAGCTTGGGGGGACAGGCCACAGATACGCAGTATTTT
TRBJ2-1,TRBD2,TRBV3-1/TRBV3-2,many,CASSQERGGPQSNEQFF,TGTGCCAGCAGCCAAGAGCGGGGGGGCCCTCAGTCAAATGAGCAGTTCTTC
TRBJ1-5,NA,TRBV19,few,CASSSGEGNQPQHF,TGTGCCAGTAGTTCCGGTGAGGGCAATCAGCCCCAGCATTTT
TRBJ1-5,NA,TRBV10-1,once,CASSDQGDQPQHF,TGCGCCAGCAGTGATCAGGGCGATCAGCCCCAGCATTTT
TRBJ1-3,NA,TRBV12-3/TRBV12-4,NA,CASSPLHTIYF,TGTGCCAGCAGTCCCCTCCACACCATATATTTT
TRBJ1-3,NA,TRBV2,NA,CAIQGYSGNTIYF,TGTGCCATCCAGGGATACTCTGGAAACACCATATATTTT
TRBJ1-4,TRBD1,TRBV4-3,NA,CASSLGTGDEKLFF,TGCGCCAGCAGCCTCGGGACAGGGGATGAAAAACTGTTTTTT
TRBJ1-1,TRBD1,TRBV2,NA,CASTPTGRSQAFF,TGTGCCAGCACCCCGACAGGGAGATCCCAAGCTTTCTTT
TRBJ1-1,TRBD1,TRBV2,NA,CASSEVQGARAFF,TGTGCCAGCAGTGAAGTTCAGGGGGCGCGGGCTTTCTTT
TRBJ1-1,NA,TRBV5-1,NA,CASTRIPGVGTEAFF,TGCGCCAGCACCCGGATCCCCGGGGTTGGGACTGAAGCTTTCTTT
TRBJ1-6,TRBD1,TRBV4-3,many,CASSQDRGTGSSPLHF,TGCGCCAGCAGCCAAGATAGAGGGACAGGGTCCTCACCCCTCCACTTT
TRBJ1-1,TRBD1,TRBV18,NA,CASSPRQGGGTEAFF,TGTGCCAGCTCACCGCGCCAGGGGGGCGGCACTGAAGCTTTCTTT
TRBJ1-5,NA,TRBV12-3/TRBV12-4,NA,CASSAATNQPQHF,TGTGCCAGCAGTGCAGCGACTAATCAGCCCCAGCATTTT
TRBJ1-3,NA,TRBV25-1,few,CASSGPGSVNTIYF,TGTGCCAGCAGTGGCCCAGGGTCGGTAAACACCATATATTTT
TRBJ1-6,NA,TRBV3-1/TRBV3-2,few,CASSGRQASVSPLHF,TGTGCCAGCAGCGGAAGACAGGCCTCCGTCTCACCCCTCCACTTT
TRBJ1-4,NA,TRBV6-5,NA,CASRQTPTNEKLFF,TGTGCCAGCAGGCAGACACCAACTAATGAAAAACTGTTTTTT
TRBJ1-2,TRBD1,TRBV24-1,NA,CATSDRGQGEDYGYTF,TGTGCCACCAGTGATCGCGGACAGGGGGAGGACTATGGCTACACCTTC
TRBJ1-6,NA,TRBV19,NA,CASSPQRQQFGASPLHF,TGTGCCAGTAGTCCTCAGAGACAACAGTTTGGGGCTTCACCCCTCCACTTT
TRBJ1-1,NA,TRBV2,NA,CASSVSTGPLEAFF,TGTGCCAGCTCAGTCAGCACAGGGCCGCTGGAAGCTTTCTTT
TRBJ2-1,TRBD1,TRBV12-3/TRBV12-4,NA,CASSPDRENEQFF,TGTGCCAGCAGTCCGGACAGGGAGAATGAGCAGTTCTTC
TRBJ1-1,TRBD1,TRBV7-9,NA,CASSLGAVRTGSGTEAFF,TGTGCCAGCAGCTTAGGGGCGGTCCGGACAGGGTCAGGCACTGAAGCTTTCTTT
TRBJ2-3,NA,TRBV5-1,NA,CASSLVGGSDTQYF,TGCGCCAGCAGCTTGGTAGGGGGATCAGATACGCAGTATTTT
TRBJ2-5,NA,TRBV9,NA,CASSVGAKETQYF,TGTGCCAGCAGCGTAGGCGCGAAGGAGACCCAGTACTTC
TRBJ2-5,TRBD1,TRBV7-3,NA,CASSLNGQEAQETQYF,TGTGCCAGCAGCTTGAACGGACAGGAGGCCCAAGAGACCCAGTACTTC